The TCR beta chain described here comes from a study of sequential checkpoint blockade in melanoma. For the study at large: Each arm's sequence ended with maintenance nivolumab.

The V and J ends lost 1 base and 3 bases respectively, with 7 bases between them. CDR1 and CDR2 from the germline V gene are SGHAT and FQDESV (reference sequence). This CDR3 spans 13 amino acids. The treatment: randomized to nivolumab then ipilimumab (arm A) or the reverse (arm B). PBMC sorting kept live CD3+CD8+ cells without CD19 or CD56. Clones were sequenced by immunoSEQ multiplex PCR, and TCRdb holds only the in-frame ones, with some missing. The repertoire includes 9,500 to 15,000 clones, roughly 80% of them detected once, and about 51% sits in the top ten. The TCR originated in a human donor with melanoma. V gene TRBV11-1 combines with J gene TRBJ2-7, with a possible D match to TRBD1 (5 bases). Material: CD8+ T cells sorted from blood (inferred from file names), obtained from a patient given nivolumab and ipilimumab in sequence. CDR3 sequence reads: CASSLGGNYEQYF. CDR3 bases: TGTGCCAGCAGCTTAGGGGGCAACTACGAGCAGTACTTC.